These T cell receptor beta chains were read from a single sample in a study of blood T cell repertoires in COVID-19. Produced via immunoSEQ multiplex PCR; TCRdb's table is partial and in-frame only. This repertoire shows approximately 32,000 clones, about 90% found once; its top ten account for roughly 28%. Sequences were obtained from peripheral blood. The receptors originated from a human donor in a cohort sampled during active COVID-19. CDR3s include the opening cysteine and the closing phenylalanine or tryptophan. D genes are given only for firm matches. Size is omitted from some rows. Given values are once, few, many or a class for expanded clones.

v_gene	d_gene	abundance	j_gene	CDR3nt	CDR3aa
TRBV7-6	TRBD2	NA	TRBJ2-3	TGTGCCAGCAGCCAAAGCGGGGTGTACACAGATACGCAGTATTTT	CASSQSGVYTDTQYF
TRBV5-4	TRBD2	NA	TRBJ2-1	TGTGCCATCCAGGAGGGCGGGGGGGCGTCCTACAATGAGCAGTTCTTC	CAIQEGGGASYNEQFF
TRBV29-1	NA	few	TRBJ1-3	TGCAGCGTTGAAGCGACAGTTGGAAACACCATATATTTT	CSVEATVGNTIYF
TRBV20-1	NA	once	TRBJ2-7	TGCAGTGCTATTGGACACTCCGAGCAGTACTTC	CSAIGHSEQYF
TRBV3-1/TRBV3-2	NA	NA	TRBJ2-5	TGTGCCAGCAGCCAACCCCCCGGAGGTAGCGCGCAGACCCAGTACTTC	CASSQPPGGSAQTQYF
TRBV7-6	TRBD2	NA	TRBJ2-2	TGTGCCAGCAGCTTAGCGTCAGCGGGGGGGCTGACCGGGGAGCTGTTTTTT	CASSLASAGGLTGELFF
TRBV7-6	NA	NA	TRBJ2-3	TGTGCCAGCAGCTTATTCCCGGGTGCAGATACGCAGTATTTT	CASSLFPGADTQYF
TRBV5-1	NA	NA	TRBJ2-2	TGCGCCAGCAGCTTGGTGGCGGGTTCTGGGGAGCTGTTTTTT	CASSLVAGSGELFF
TRBV5-1	NA	NA	TRBJ1-1	TGCGCCAGCAGCCCCTCGACAGCGAACACTGAAGCTTTCTTT	CASSPSTANTEAFF
TRBV7-9	NA	NA	TRBJ1-3	TGTGCCAGCAGCCTAGGACAAAACACCATATATTTT	CASSLGQNTIYF
TRBV3-1/TRBV3-2	NA	NA	TRBJ1-1	TGTGCCAGCAGCCAGACCCCTACAGCGAACACTGAAGCTTTCTTT	CASSQTPTANTEAFF
TRBV30	NA	NA	TRBJ1-4	TGTGCCTGGAGGGGAAAGACAGGCTTTAATGAAAAACTGTTTTTT	CAWRGKTGFNEKLFF
TRBV5-4	TRBD1	NA	TRBJ1-2	TGTGCCAGCAGCTGGGGGACAGGGAACTATGGCTACACCTTC	CASSWGTGNYGYTF
TRBV5-1	NA	once	TRBJ2-6	TGCGCCAGCAGGGCACAGGGGACTGCTGGGGCCAACGTCCTGACTTTC	CASRAQGTAGANVLTF
TRBV11-2	TRBD2	NA	TRBJ2-1	TGTGCCAGCAGCTCAACTAGCGGGGGGGCCAATGAGCAGTTCTTC	CASSSTSGGANEQFF
TRBV7-9	NA	NA	TRBJ1-2	TGTGCCAGCAGCTTAGTTGGCAGGGTTTATGGCTACACCTTC	CASSLVGRVYGYTF
TRBV12-5	NA	NA	TRBJ2-2	TGTGCTAGTGGTTCGACAGGTGGTGGGGAGCTGTTTTTT	CASGSTGGGELFF
TRBV11-2	NA	NA	TRBJ1-1	TGTGCCAGCAGCTTAGGGGGCAGACCCACTGAAGCTTTCTTT	CASSLGGRPTEAFF
TRBV5-4	NA	NA	TRBJ2-7	TGTGCCACCCGGAGTCTAGCGTCGATCGCCGGCGAGCAGTACTTC	CATRSLASIAGEQYF
TRBV4-2	TRBD2	NA	TRBJ2-7	TGTGCCAGCAGCCAACCCGGGACTAGCGGGGGGGCCGACGAGCAGTACTTC	CASSQPGTSGGADEQYF